Below, 6 T cell receptor beta chains from the same sample are listed, as sequenced in a study of PD-L1 blockade in urothelial cancer. Clones were sequenced by immunoSEQ multiplex PCR, and TCRdb holds only the in-frame ones, with some missing. This sample carries 49,000 or so clones, around 79% of them seen once, and the ten largest clones take about 10%. Time point indicated: pretreatment peripheral blood. Source: PBMCs, taken around atezolizumab (anti-PD-L1) treatment. The receptors here all came from a man in his 70s with urothelial cancer.

This clone has just a few counts. The rearrangement uses TRBV5-1 and TRBJ2-7; 10 bases are a match to TRBD1. The junction had 5 bases not matched to a gene; V was cut back by 4 bases and J by 1 base. The length of the CDR3 is 15 residues. Germline lookup yields CDR1 SGHRS and CDR2 YFSETQ. The CDR3 here is CASSPGTGESYEQYF. DNA for the CDR3: TGCGCCAGCAGCCCGGGGACAGGGGAATCCTACGAGCAGTACTTC.

Comment on this clone: The same CDR3 also results from other DNA sequences found in this sample. The J gene is TRBJ1-1, the V gene TRBV5-1, with D possibly TRBD1 on 5 matching bases. CDR1 is SGHRS and CDR2 is YFSETQ in the germline V gene. This CDR3 contains 15 residues. Trimming stripped 0 bases from V and 0 bases from J, with 9 bases between. The CDR3 region is CASSLDGGMNTEAFF. DNA for the CDR3: TGCGCCAGCAGCTTGGACGGGGGAATGAACACTGAAGCTTTCTTT.

The chain combines TRBV7-3 with TRBJ2-1; 7 bases line up with TRBD2. The CDR3 has 14 amino acids. The germline gives CDR1 SGHTA, CDR2 FQGTGA. V shed 4 bases and J 8 bases; nucleotides not matched to a gene: 8. Here the CDR3 reads CASSSTAGVDEQFF. CDR3 nucleotide sequence: TGTGCCAGCAGCTCTACTGCGGGAGTTGATGAGCAGTTCTTC.

The gene calls are TRBV27 and TRBJ2-6; D is perhaps TRBD1 (6 bases). The CDR3 covers 20 residues. Germline CDR1 and CDR2: MNHEY and SMNVEV (reference sequence). Deletions cut 0 bases from V and 2 bases from J, with 20 bases between. The CDR3 protein is CASSLSTPGEMLAGANVLTF. In nucleotides, the CDR3 is TGTGCCAGCAGTTTATCGACGCCAGGGGAAATGCTCGCTGGGGCCAACGTCCTGACTTTC.

The rearrangement links TRBV19 to TRBJ2-2; 8 positions agree with TRBD2. The CDR3 extends over 18 amino acids. CDR1 and CDR2 from the germline V gene are LNHDA and SQIVND (reference sequence). Trimming removed 5 bases from V and 3 bases from J; junction bases left unmatched: 14. The CDR3 here is CASSPRGPTSGHTGELFF. The DNA for the CDR3 is TGTGCCAGTAGTCCCCGGGGCCCCACTAGCGGCCACACCGGGGAGCTGTTTTTT.

The gene calls are TRBV5-6 and TRBJ2-7; D may be TRBD2 (5 bases). From germline, CDR1 is SGHDT and CDR2 YYEEEE. The CDR3 extends over 12 amino acids. Trimming stripped 2 bases from V and 3 bases from J, with 6 bases between. This CDR3 reads CASSFGVYEQYF. CDR3 nucleotide sequence: TGTGCCAGCAGCTTCGGGGTCTACGAGCAGTACTTC.